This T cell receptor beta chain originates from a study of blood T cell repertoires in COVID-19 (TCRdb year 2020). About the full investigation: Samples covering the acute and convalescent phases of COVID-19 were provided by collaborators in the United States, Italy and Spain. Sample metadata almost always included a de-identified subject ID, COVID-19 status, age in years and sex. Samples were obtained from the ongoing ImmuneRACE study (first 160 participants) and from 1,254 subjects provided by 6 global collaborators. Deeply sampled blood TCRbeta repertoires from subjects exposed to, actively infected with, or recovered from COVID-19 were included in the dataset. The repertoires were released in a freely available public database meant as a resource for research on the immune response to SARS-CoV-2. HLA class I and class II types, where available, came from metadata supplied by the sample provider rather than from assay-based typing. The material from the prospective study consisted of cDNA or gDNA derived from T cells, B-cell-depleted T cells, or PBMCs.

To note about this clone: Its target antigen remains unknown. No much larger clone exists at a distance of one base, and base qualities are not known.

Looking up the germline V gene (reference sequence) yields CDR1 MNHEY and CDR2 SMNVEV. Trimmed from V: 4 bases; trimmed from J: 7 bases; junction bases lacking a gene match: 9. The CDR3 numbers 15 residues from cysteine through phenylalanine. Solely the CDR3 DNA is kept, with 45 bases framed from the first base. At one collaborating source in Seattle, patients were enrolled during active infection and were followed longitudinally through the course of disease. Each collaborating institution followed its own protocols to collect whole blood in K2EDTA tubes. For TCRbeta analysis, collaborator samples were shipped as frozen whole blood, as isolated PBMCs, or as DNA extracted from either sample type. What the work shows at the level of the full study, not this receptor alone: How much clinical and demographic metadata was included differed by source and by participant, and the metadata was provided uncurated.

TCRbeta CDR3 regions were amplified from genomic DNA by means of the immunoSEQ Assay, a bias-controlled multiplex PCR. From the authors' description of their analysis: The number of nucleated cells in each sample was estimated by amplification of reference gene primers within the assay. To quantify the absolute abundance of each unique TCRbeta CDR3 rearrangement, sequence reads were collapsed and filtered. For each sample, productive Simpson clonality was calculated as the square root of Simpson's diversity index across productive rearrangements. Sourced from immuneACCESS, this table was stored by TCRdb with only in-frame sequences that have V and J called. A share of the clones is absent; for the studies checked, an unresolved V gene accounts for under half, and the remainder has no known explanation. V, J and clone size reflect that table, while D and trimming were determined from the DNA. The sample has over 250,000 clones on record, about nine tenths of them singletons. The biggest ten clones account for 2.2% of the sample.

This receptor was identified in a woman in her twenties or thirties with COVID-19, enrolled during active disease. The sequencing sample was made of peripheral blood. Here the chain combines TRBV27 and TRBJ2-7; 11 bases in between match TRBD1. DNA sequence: TGTGCCAGCAGTTCACACGGACAGGGGGCGGCAGAGCAGTACTTC. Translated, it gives CASSSHGQGAAEQYF.